Here is one T cell receptor beta chain with its context. The data were produced by immunoSEQ multiplex PCR, yet TCRdb's version contains in-frame clones alone and is incomplete. The sample holds tens of thousands of clones, around 78% seen once. The record originates from a study of blood T cell repertoires in COVID-19. The clonotype originates from a woman aged 80 or over with acute or convalescent COVID-19. The sample comprised peripheral blood.

CDR3 amino acids: CASSFGQGKTEAFF. The CDR3 nucleotides are TGTGCCAGCAGCTTTGGGCAGGGGAAGACTGAAGCTTTCTTT. J is TRBJ1-1 and V is TRBV11-3, with TRBD1 as a possible D gene (6 bases). Germline values: CDR1 SGHNT, CDR2 YENEEA. The CDR3 sequence is 14 residues long. With 3 bases removed from V and 5 bases from J, the gap between germline ends came to 13 bases.